These 11 T cell receptor beta chains share one sample of origin, sequenced in a study of blood T cell repertoires in COVID-19. Produced via immunoSEQ multiplex PCR; TCRdb's table is partial and in-frame only. The table has around 160,000 clones, 80% to 90% seen once. Specimen: peripheral blood. The receptors stem from a woman aged 60 to 75 with COVID-19, enrolled during active disease.

This chain links TRBV9 with TRBJ1-2; D uncertain. The CDR3 consists of 13 residues. V lost 10 bases, J lost 4 bases, and 17 bases lay in between. Germline V CDR1 and CDR2: SGDLS, YYNGEE. The CDR3 loop reads CAPRLRSPYGYTF. The CDR3 DNA sequence: TGTGCCCCCCGCCTAAGGAGTCCCTATGGCTACACCTTC.

The rearrangement uses TRBV5-1 and TRBJ2-2, with D perhaps TRBD1 (6 bases). The CDR3 extends over 15 amino acids. V was clipped by 4 bases and J by 5 bases, with 15 bases between them. CDR1 and CDR2 (germline): SGHRS, YFSETQ. CDR3 loop: CASSLGQTGTGELFF. CDR3 DNA sequence: TGCGCCAGCAGCCTAGGACAGACGGGGACCGGGGAGCTGTTTTTT.

The V call is TRBV2, the J call TRBJ2-5; D possibly corresponds to TRBD1 (5 bases). The germline CDR1 and CDR2 sequences are SNHLY and FYNNEI. The CDR3 contains 17 residues. V was pared by 5 bases and J by 0 bases, with 19 bases between. The CDR3, as DNA: TGTGCCAGCAGTCGCGAGCGACAGTTAGAGTACCAAGAGACCCAGTACTTC. It codes for CASSRERQLEYQETQYF.

This chain connects TRBV7-2 to TRBJ2-5; a weak D match, TRBD1 (6 bases). V was trimmed by 5 bases and J by 0 bases, leaving 25 bases between them. From germline, CDR1 is SGHTA and CDR2 FQGNSA. The CDR3 runs 19 residues. The DNA for the CDR3 is TGTGCCAGCAGCCCCCCGGGACACCCTGTTTACACATACCAAGAGACCCAGTACTTC. Its protein is CASSPPGHPVYTYQETQYF.

The chain has TRBV5-1 and TRBJ2-1; 9 bases align to TRBD1. Germline values: CDR1 SGHRS, CDR2 YFSETQ. The CDR3 sequence is 16 residues long. With 3 bases clipped from V and 5 bases from J, the junction kept 9 bases outside the gene matches. CDR3 sequence (DNA): TGCGCCAGCAGCTCACTTACGGGACAGGGAAACAATGAGCAGTTCTTC. Translation gives CASSSLTGQGNNEQFF.

CDR3 bases: TGTGCCAGCAGCCTGCGGACAGGGGCTCCCACCGGGGAGCTGTTTTTT. Protein product: CASSLRTGAPTGELFF. The J gene is TRBJ2-2, the V gene TRBV7-3, with TRBD1 matching 9 bases. V was clipped by 5 bases and J by 4 bases; unmatched bases: 8. The CDR3 totals 16 residues. Germline V gene sequence: CDR1 SGHTA, CDR2 FQGTGA.

CDR3 region: CASSQTGRTEAFF. The CDR3 region has the DNA TGTGCCAGCTCACAGACAGGGCGGACTGAAGCTTTCTTT. J is TRBJ1-1 and V is TRBV18; 7 nucleotides line up with TRBD1. From germline, CDR1 is KGHSH and CDR2 LQKENI. The CDR3 has 13 residues. The junction had 4 bases not matched to a gene; V was cut back by 4 bases and J by 5 bases. Full variable domain (rest looked up from reference TRBV18 and TRBJ1-1): NAGVMQNPRHLVRRRGQEARLRCSPMKGHSHVYWYRQLPEEGLKFMVYLQKENIIDESGMPKERFSAEFPKEGPSILRIQQVVRGDSAAYFCASSQTGRTEAFFGQGTRLTVV.

The chain employs TRBV7-2 and TRBJ2-3; TRBD2 aligns across 7 bases. From germline, CDR1 is SGHTA and CDR2 FQGNSA. With 5 bases clipped from V and 0 bases from J, the junction kept 5 bases outside the gene matches. CDR3 size: 15 residues. CDR3 DNA sequence: TGTGCCAGCAGCGTCGCCGGGGGGAGCACAGATACGCAGTATTTT. Its protein product is CASSVAGGSTDTQYF.

This clone was found once. V gene TRBV7-9 combines with J gene TRBJ1-2; no reliable D call. The CDR3 contains 16 residues. In germline, CDR1 is SEHNR, CDR2 FQNEAQ (reference sequence). Trimming removed 6 bases at V and 1 base at J, with 18 bases between. The CDR3 loop reads CASRSSGPLINYGYTF. The CDR3 region has the DNA TGTGCCAGCAGATCGAGTGGGCCCCTGATTAACTATGGCTACACCTTC.

J is TRBJ2-5 and V is TRBV5-4; 7 bases are shared with TRBD2. CDR3 length: 14 residues. J gave up 4 bases and V 0 bases, and 3 bases lay outside the gene matches. CDR1 SGHNT and CDR2 YYREEE come from the germline V gene (reference sequence). CDR3 protein: CASSLEAGVETQYF. In DNA, the CDR3 is TGTGCCAGCAGCTTGGAGGCGGGGGTAGAGACCCAGTACTTC.

For the CDR3, the DNA is TGTGCCAGCAGTTTGGTAGCGGGGGCCATAAACACCGGGGAGCTGTTTTTT. This gives the protein CASSLVAGAINTGELFF. The gene calls are TRBV28 and TRBJ2-2; 9 bases are a match to TRBD2. The CDR3 covers 17 residues. Trimming removed 3 bases from V and 2 bases from J; junction bases left unmatched: 7. CDR1 and CDR2 from the germline V gene are MDHEN and SYDVKM.